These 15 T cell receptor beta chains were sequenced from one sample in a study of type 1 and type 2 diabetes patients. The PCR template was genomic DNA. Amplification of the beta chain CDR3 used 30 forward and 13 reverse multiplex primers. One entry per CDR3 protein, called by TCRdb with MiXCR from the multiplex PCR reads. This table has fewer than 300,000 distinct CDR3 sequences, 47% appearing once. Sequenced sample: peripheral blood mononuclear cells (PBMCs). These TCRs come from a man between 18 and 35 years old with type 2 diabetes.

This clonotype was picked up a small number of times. The CDR3 reads CASSLGPGEKLFF. The CDR3 DNA follows: TGTGCCAGCAGCCTCGGACCGGGGGAAAAACTGTTTTTT. V usage is TRBV7-2 and J usage is TRBJ1-4; D unresolved. The CDR3 extends over 13 amino acids. V dropped 5 bases and J dropped 8 bases, with 12 bases sitting between them. Germline V lookup: CDR1 SGHTA, CDR2 FQGNSA.

The CDR3 DNA is TGCGCCAGCAGTGAGTCCCCCGGGGGTAGGGACGAGCAGTACTTC. Protein product: CASSESPGGRDEQYF. The J gene is TRBJ2-7, the V gene TRBV10-1, with a weak D call TRBD2 (6 bases). Trimming cost V 0 bases and J 5 bases, with 14 bases left between them. The CDR3 is 15 residues long. Per germline, CDR1 WNHNN and CDR2 SYGVQD (reference sequence).

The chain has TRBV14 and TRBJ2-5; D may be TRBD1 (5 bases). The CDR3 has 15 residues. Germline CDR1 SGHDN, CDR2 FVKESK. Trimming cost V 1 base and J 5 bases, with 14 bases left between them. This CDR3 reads CASSQAKVRGETQYF. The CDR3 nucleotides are TGTGCCAGCAGCCAAGCTAAGGTTAGGGGTGAGACCCAGTACTTC.

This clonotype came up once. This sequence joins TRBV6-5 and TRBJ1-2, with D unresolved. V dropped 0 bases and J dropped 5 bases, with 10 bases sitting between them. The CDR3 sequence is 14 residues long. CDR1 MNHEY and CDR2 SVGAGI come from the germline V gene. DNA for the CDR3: TGTGCCAGCAGTTACTCCATCCAGACTTATGGCTACACCTTC. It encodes CASSYSIQTYGYTF.

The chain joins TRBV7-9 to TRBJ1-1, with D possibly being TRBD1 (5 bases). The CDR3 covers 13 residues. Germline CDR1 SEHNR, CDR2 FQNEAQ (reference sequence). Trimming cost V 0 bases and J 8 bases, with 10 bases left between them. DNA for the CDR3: TGTGCCAGCAGCTTAGCCGGGGCAGGGGAAGCTTTCTTT. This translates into CASSLAGAGEAFF.

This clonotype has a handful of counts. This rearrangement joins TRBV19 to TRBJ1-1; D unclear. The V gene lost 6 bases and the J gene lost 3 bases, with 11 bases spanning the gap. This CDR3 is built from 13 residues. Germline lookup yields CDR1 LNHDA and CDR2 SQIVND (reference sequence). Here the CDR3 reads CASRGRIDTEAFF. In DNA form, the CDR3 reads TGTGCCAGTAGAGGAAGGATCGACACTGAAGCTTTCTTT.

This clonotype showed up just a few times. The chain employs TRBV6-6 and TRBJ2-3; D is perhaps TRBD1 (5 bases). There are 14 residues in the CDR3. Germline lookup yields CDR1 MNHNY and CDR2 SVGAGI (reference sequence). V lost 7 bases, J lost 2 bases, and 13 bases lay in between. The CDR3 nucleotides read TGTGCCAGCATGGATCAGGGTAACACAGATACGCAGTATTTT. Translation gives CASMDQGNTDTQYF.

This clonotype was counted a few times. The CDR3 coding sequence is TGTGCCAGCAGCGTAGGAGGAAGGGAGGACTACGAGCAGTACTTC. The encoded protein is CASSVGGREDYEQYF. The chain carries TRBV9 and TRBJ2-7; TRBD2 might be the D (6 bases). Germline values: CDR1 SGDLS, CDR2 YYNGEE. The V and J ends lost 0 bases and 3 bases respectively, with 13 bases between them. The CDR3 has 15 amino acids.

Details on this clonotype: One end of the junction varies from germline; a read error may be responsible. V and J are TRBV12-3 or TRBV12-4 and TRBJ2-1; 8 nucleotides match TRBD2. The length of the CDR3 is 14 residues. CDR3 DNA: TGTGCCAGTAGCAGACTGGCGGGAGGTCCCTCCTTTATCTTC. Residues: CASSRLAGGPSFIF.

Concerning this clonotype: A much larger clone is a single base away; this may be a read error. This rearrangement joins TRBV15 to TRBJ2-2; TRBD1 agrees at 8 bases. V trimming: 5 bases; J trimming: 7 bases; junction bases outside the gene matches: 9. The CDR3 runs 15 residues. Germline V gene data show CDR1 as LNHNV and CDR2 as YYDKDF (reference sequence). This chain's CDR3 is CATSRKEDRDGELFF. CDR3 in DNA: TGTGCCACCAGCCGTAAAGAGGACAGGGACGGGGAGCTGTTTTTT.

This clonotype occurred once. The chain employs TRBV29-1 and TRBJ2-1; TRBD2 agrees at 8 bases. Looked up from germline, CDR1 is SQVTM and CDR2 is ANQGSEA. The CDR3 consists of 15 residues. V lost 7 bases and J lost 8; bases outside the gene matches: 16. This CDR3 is CSGRLREGAAYEQFF. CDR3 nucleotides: TGCAGCGGGAGACTTCGGGAGGGTGCCGCCTATGAGCAGTTCTTC.

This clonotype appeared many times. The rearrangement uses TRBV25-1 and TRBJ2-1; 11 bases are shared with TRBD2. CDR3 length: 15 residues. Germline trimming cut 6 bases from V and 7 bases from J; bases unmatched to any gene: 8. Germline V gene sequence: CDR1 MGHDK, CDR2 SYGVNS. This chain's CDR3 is CASRPGTSGTNEQFF. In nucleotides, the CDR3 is TGTGCCAGCAGACCCGGGACTAGCGGCACGAATGAGCAGTTCTTC.

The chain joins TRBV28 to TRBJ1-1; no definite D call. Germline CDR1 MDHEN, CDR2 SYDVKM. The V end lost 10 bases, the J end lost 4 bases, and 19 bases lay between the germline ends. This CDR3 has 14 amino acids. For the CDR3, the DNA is TGTGCCACCCGCAGATCGGCCTATAGCACTGAAGCTTTCTTT. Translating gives CATRRSAYSTEAFF.

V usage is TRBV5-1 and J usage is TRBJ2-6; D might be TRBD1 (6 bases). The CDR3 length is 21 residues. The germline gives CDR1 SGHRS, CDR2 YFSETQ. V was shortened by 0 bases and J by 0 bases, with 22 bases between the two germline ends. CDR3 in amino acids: CASSLVGPYSGRGSGANVLTF. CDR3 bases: TGCGCCAGCAGCTTGGTGGGGCCTTACTCGGGCAGGGGCTCTGGGGCCAACGTCCTGACTTTC.

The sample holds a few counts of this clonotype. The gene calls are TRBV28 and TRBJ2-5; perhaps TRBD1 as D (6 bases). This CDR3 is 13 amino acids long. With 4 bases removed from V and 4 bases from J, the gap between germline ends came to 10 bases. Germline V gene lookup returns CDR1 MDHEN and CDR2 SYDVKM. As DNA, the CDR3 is TGTGCCAGCAGTTCCAGGGGTACAGAGACCCAGTACTTC. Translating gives CASSSRGTETQYF.